A single sample gave rise to the 20 T cell receptor beta chains below, sequenced in a study of T cell responses to AZD1222 COVID-19 vaccine. Method: immunoSEQ multiplex PCR; TCRdb's copy keeps in-frame clones and lacks some. Of about 120,000 clones listed, roughly 84% are singletons. The input for sequencing was peripheral blood, taken 28 days after the second AZD1222 dose. The source is an adult who received the AZD1222 COVID-19 vaccine.

The chain recombines TRBV7-8 with TRBJ2-5, with 9 bases fitting TRBD1. The germline V gene has CDR1 SGHVS and CDR2 FQNEAQ. CDR3 length: 15 amino acids. V was clipped by 3 bases and J by 5 bases; unmatched bases: 7. In nucleotides, the CDR3 is TGTGCCAGCAGCTTGTCTCCGGGACAGGGTGAGACCCAGTACTTC. The encoded protein is CASSLSPGQGETQYF.

The rearrangement links TRBV7-9 to TRBJ2-5; 8 nucleotides line up with TRBD1. With V trimmed by 9 bases and J by 0 bases, 3 bases remained unmatched. Germline assignment: CDR1 SEHNR and CDR2 FQNEAQ (reference sequence). This CDR3 has 13 residues. The CDR3 coding sequence is TGTGCCAGTGACAGGGGCGACCAAGAGACCCAGTACTTC. Translated: CASDRGDQETQYF.

This chain links TRBV5-4 with TRBJ2-6, with D unclear. Germline V lookup: CDR1 SGHNT, CDR2 YYREEE (reference sequence). The V and J ends lost 6 bases and 1 base respectively, with 11 bases between them. This CDR3 is built from 15 residues. CDR3 sequence reads: CASTLPGSGANVLTF. The CDR3 bases are TGTGCCAGCACTCTTCCCGGTTCTGGGGCCAACGTCCTGACTTTC.

The chain employs TRBV21-1 and TRBJ2-1; TRBD2 was called by the table and not checked on the DNA. TRBV21-1 is a pseudogene locus. The CDR3 is 17 residues long. CDR3 bases: TGTGCCAGCAGCGGCATCAGGCGCGGGAGCTCCTACAATGAGCAGTTCTTC. Its protein product is CASSGIRRGSSYNEQFF.

The V and J genes are TRBV19 and TRBJ1-5; 7 bases are shared with TRBD1. V lost 5 bases, J lost 4 bases, and 8 bases stayed unmatched. The germline gives CDR1 LNHDA, CDR2 SQIVND (reference sequence). There are 15 residues in the CDR3. CDR3 nucleotides: TGTGCCAGTAGTGAGACCGACAGGGCAAATCAGCCCCAGCATTTT. It translates to CASSETDRANQPQHF.

The chain links TRBV10-1 to TRBJ2-4; D is undetermined. The germline V gene encodes CDR1 WNHNN and CDR2 SYGVQD (reference sequence). The CDR3 contains 15 residues. The V end was cut by 1 base, the J end by 5 bases, with 12 bases between. CDR3 bases: TGCGCCAGCAGTGAGTGGCCCTCGAAGGAAAACATTCAGTACTTC. Amino acid sequence: CASSEWPSKENIQYF.

The genes are TRBV7-2 and TRBJ2-3, with 7 bases fitting TRBD2. This CDR3 is 17 amino acids long. CDR1 and CDR2 from the germline V gene are SGHTA and FQGNSA. Unmatched junction bases numbered 7, after V lost 1 base and J lost 0 bases. Here the CDR3 reads CASSLVLAGTSTDTQYF. CDR3 nucleotide sequence: TGTGCCAGCAGCTTAGTGTTAGCGGGTACTAGCACAGATACGCAGTATTTT.

CDR3 nucleotide sequence: TGTGCCAGCAGCAAAGCAGCAAAGGAACACAGGGGGAACACTGAAGCTTTCTTT. It yields the protein CASSKAAKEHRGNTEAFF. V gene TRBV21-1 combines with J gene TRBJ1-1; the DNA was not compared with TRBD1, the D call given in the table. TRBV21-1 is a pseudogene segment. The CDR3 extends over 18 amino acids.

The chain uses TRBV6-1 and TRBJ2-7; D might be TRBD1 (5 bases). The CDR3 covers 14 residues. V lost 2 bases to trimming and J lost 2 bases, with 10 bases between them. Germline V gene data show CDR1 as MNHNS and CDR2 as SASEGT. CDR3 sequence: CASSETGSPYEQYF. CDR3 nucleotide sequence: TGTGCCAGCAGTGAAACAGGCTCTCCCTACGAGCAGTACTTC.

V usage is TRBV19 and J usage is TRBJ1-2, with 10 bases identical to TRBD1. The V and J ends lost 6 bases and 4 bases, in that order; junction bases with no gene match: 2. CDR3 size: 13 residues. Germline CDR1 LNHDA, CDR2 SQIVND (reference sequence). The CDR3 reads CASRRDRGYGYTF. For the CDR3, the DNA is TGTGCCAGTAGGAGGGACAGGGGCTATGGCTACACCTTC.

The V gene is TRBV2, the J gene TRBJ2-3, with unresolved D. From germline, CDR1 is SNHLY and CDR2 FYNNEI. The V end was cut by 6 bases, the J end by 6 bases, with 7 bases between. CDR3 size: 11 residues. The CDR3 loop is CASSRLDTQYF. In nucleotides, the CDR3 is TGTGCCAGCAGCAGGTTGGATACGCAGTATTTT.

This clone is a singleton in its sample. The chain employs TRBV6-5 and TRBJ1-5; D possibly corresponds to TRBD1 (6 bases). V was trimmed by 5 bases and J by 0 bases, leaving 11 bases between them. This CDR3 has 15 residues. Germline V CDR1 and CDR2: MNHEY, SVGAGI. CDR3 sequence: CASSTWDISNQPQHF. Written as DNA, the CDR3 is TGTGCCAGCAGTACCTGGGACATTAGCAATCAGCCCCAGCATTTT.

The chain joins TRBV18 to TRBJ2-5, with no clear D. Germline V gene data show CDR1 as KGHSH and CDR2 as LQKENI. The CDR3 contains 12 residues. V was shortened by 0 bases and J by 4 bases, with 3 bases between the two germline ends. CDR3 loop: CASSPPGETQYF. CDR3 DNA: TGTGCCAGCTCACCACCGGGAGAGACCCAGTACTTC.

V usage is TRBV5-1 and J usage is TRBJ1-4, with a weak D call TRBD1 (5 bases). V was shortened by 1 base and J by 8 bases, with 12 bases between the two germline ends. CDR1 is SGHRS, CDR2 YFSETQ, per germline. This CDR3 spans 14 amino acids. CDR3 sequence (DNA): TGCGCCAGCAGCTTGTCGGGGGGAAGCGAAAAACTGTTTTTT. Its translation is CASSLSGGSEKLFF.

The chain has TRBV7-9 and TRBJ2-1; D possibly corresponds to TRBD1 (5 bases). Between the trimmed V and J ends, which lost 5 bases and 3 bases, there was a span of 11 bases. The V gene's germline CDR1 is SEHNR and CDR2 FQNEAQ (reference sequence). The CDR3 extends over 14 amino acids. The DNA for the CDR3 is TGTGCCAGCAGCGTCCCCACAGGCTACAATGAGCAGTTCTTC. It codes for CASSVPTGYNEQFF.

This chain connects TRBV29-1 to TRBJ1-5; possibly TRBD1 for D (6 bases). CDR3 length equals 14 residues. V was trimmed by 5 bases and J by 2 bases, leaving 13 bases between them. CDR1 and CDR2 from the germline V gene are SQVTM and ANQGSEA. As DNA, the CDR3 is TGCAGCGTTTGTGAGGGGGTGGGCAATCAGCCCCAGCATTTT. Translation: CSVCEGVGNQPQHF.

The V call is TRBV7-8, the J call TRBJ2-2, with D uncertain. CDR1 is SGHVS and CDR2 is FQNEAQ in the germline V gene. This CDR3 is built from 17 residues. Trimming stripped 0 bases from V and 0 bases from J, with 11 bases between. CDR3: CASSLARVLANTGELFF. In DNA form, the CDR3 reads TGTGCCAGCAGCTTAGCGAGAGTACTTGCGAACACCGGGGAGCTGTTTTTT.

The chain employs TRBV24-1 and TRBJ2-1; TRBD1 matches at 11 bases. From germline, CDR1 is KGHDR and CDR2 SFDVKD. The CDR3 length is 17 residues. V shed 3 bases, J shed 9 bases, and the junction held 12 bases outside the gene matches. The DNA for the CDR3 is TGTGCCACCAGTGATGGACAGGGGGCCCCACAATCAGGTGAGCAGTTCTTC. It specifies CATSDGQGAPQSGEQFF.

The rearrangement joins TRBV5-4 to TRBJ1-1, with D possibly matching TRBD1 (5 bases). From germline, CDR1 is SGHNT and CDR2 YYREEE (reference sequence). V lost 4 bases and J lost 0, with 13 bases in between. The CDR3 length is 15 residues. The CDR3 sequence: CASSIPTALNTEAFF. DNA for the CDR3: TGTGCCAGCAGCATCCCGACAGCCTTGAACACTGAAGCTTTCTTT.

As DNA, the CDR3 is TGTGCCAGCAGCCAAGTAGGGACAGGTTACGAGCAGTACTTC. Amino acid sequence: CASSQVGTGYEQYF. The V call is TRBV3-1 (or the pseudogene TRBV3-2), the J call TRBJ2-7; 8 nucleotides align to TRBD1. Germline CDR1 is LGHDT and CDR2 is YNNKEL (reference sequence). The CDR3 length is 14 residues. The V gene end was trimmed by 1 base and the J gene end by 4 bases; junction bases not matched to a gene: 3.